This T cell receptor (beta chain) was observed in a study of blood T cell repertoires in COVID-19. In the original analysis: Amplification of reference gene primers was used by the study to estimate nucleated cell counts. Sequencing was performed with immunoSEQ multiplex PCR; in TCRdb, only in-frame clones are kept and a portion is missing. The V and J calls and the clone size are those of that table, but D and trimming were determined from the DNA. The profile shows roughly 230,000 clones, around four fifths of them singletons. The CDR3 is 15 amino acids. The germline gives CDR1 LNHDA, CDR2 SQIVND (reference sequence). V was shortened by 6 bases and J by 1 base, with 13 bases between the two germline ends.

The sequenced material came from peripheral blood. V is TRBV19 and J is TRBJ2-1; D is possibly TRBD2 (6 bases). This clonotype was sampled from a man between 40 and 49 years old with active or convalescent COVID-19. CDR3 loop: CASSPMGGSYNEQFF. DNA of the CDR3: TGTGCCAGTAGCCCCATGGGGGGATCCTACAATGAGCAGTTCTTC.